This entry lists 14 T cell receptor beta chains sequenced from one sample in a study of graft-versus-host responses after intestinal transplantation. Using immunoSEQ multiplex PCR, the repertoire was profiled, and TCRdb retains in-frame clones only, with some absent. The sample has 12,000 or so clones; roughly 92% are singletons. The starting material was PBMCs, obtained roughly 110 days after intestinal transplant. These receptors were taken from a human patient who received an intestinal transplant, so some T cells may come from the graft donor.

This clone was detected only a few times. The chain combines TRBV5-1 with TRBJ2-7; D is unclear. This CDR3 spans 11 amino acids. Germline values: CDR1 SGHRS, CDR2 YFSETQ. Trimming cost V 4 bases and J 3 bases, with 5 bases left between them. The CDR3 sequence: CASSPSYEQYF. CDR3 nucleotides: TGCGCCAGCAGCCCAAGCTACGAGCAGTACTTC.

The gene calls are TRBV4-2 and TRBJ2-2; 9 bases fit TRBD2. This CDR3 spans 20 amino acids. Germline V CDR1 and CDR2: LGHNA, YNFKEQ. J gave up 4 bases and V 3 bases, and 18 bases lay outside the gene matches. DNA of the CDR3: TGTGCCAGCAGCCACCCTCTTTTGGCGGGAGGGCCCAGGATCACCGGGGAGCTGTTTTTT. This gives the protein CASSHPLLAGGPRITGELFF.

The V and J genes are TRBV2 and TRBJ2-3, with 12 bases that match TRBD2. Germline assignment: CDR1 SNHLY and CDR2 FYNNEI. Trimming cost V 6 bases and J 3 bases; bases outside gene matches: 19. This CDR3 is 20 amino acids long. CDR3 nucleotides: TGTGCCAGCAGGGCGAGACTAGCGGGAGCGTGGGAACATGGGACAGATACGCAGTATTTT. Protein product: CASRARLAGAWEHGTDTQYF.

This clone has a single count. CDR3 in DNA: TGTGCCAGCTCCAACTTGGGGGCATCGGGCAATCAGCCCCAGCATTTT. This translates into CASSNLGASGNQPQHF. This sequence joins TRBV2 and TRBJ1-5, with D possibly being TRBD1 (6 bases). V lost 8 bases and J 2 bases, leaving 19 bases between the germline ends. Germline-derived CDR1 and CDR2 are SNHLY and FYNNEI. This CDR3 spans 16 amino acids.

J is TRBJ2-7 and V is TRBV11-2; possibly TRBD2 for D (7 bases). CDR1 and CDR2 (germline): SGHAT, FQNNGV. The CDR3 runs 15 residues. The germline V and J ends were trimmed by 1 base and 2 bases, with 12 bases remaining between them. The CDR3 region is CASSLGGGDPYEQYF. The CDR3 nucleotides are TGTGCCAGCAGCTTAGGAGGGGGGGACCCCTACGAGCAGTACTTC.

This clone appeared once. V gene TRBV9 combines with J gene TRBJ1-4, with D possibly TRBD1 on 5 matching bases. Germline V gene lookup returns CDR1 SGDLS and CDR2 YYNGEE. This CDR3 has 16 residues. Trimming removed 0 bases from V and 0 bases from J, with 9 bases in between. CDR3 sequence (DNA): TGTGCCAGCAGCGTAGAGGGGCTAGCAACTAATGAAAAACTGTTTTTT. Its translation: CASSVEGLATNEKLFF.

The chain recombines TRBV2 with TRBJ2-5; D gene unclear. CDR3 size: 14 residues. Trimming shortened V by 11 bases and J by 5 bases, and 21 bases separated the two germline ends. In germline, CDR1 is SNHLY, CDR2 FYNNEI. The CDR3: CAGLVGQSQETQYF. The CDR3 DNA sequence: TGTGCCGGCCTCGTTGGGCAGTCCCAGGAGACCCAGTACTTC.

The chain joins TRBV28 to TRBJ2-3; 12 bases map to TRBD2. With 5 bases clipped from V and 5 bases from J, the junction kept 14 bases outside the gene matches. Germline V gene sequence: CDR1 MDHEN, CDR2 SYDVKM. The CDR3 extends over 18 amino acids. The chain's CDR3 is CASSEPSGRAGSKDTQYF. The CDR3 bases are TGTGCCAGCAGTGAACCTAGCGGGAGGGCCGGATCCAAAGATACGCAGTATTTT. The full variable domain, its missing parts supplied by reference TRBV28 and TRBJ2-3, is DVKVTQSSRYLVKRTGEKVFLECVQDMDHENMFWYRQDPGLGLRLIYFSYDVKMKEKGDIPEGYSVSREKKERFSLILESASTNQTSMYLCASSEPSGRAGSKDTQYFGPGTRLTVL.

The chain couples TRBV19 to TRBJ2-3; a possible D gene is TRBD2 (5 bases). The CDR3 totals 14 residues. Deletions cut 4 bases from V and 6 bases from J, with 14 bases between. Looked up from germline, CDR1 is LNHDA and CDR2 is SQIVND (reference sequence). In DNA, the CDR3 is TGTGCCAGTAGTAACGGTGAGGGTCTGGATACGCAGTATTTT. It specifies CASSNGEGLDTQYF.

The rearrangement joins TRBV27 to TRBJ2-1; 8 nucleotides line up with TRBD2. J gave up 2 bases and V 4 bases, and 4 bases lay outside the gene matches. This CDR3 is 15 amino acids long. CDR1 MNHEY and CDR2 SMNVEV come from the germline V gene (reference sequence). The CDR3 is CASSSGTSPYNEQFF. The CDR3 coding sequence is TGTGCCAGCAGTTCGGGGACTAGTCCCTACAATGAGCAGTTCTTC.

The V and J genes are TRBV7-6 and TRBJ2-1, with TRBD2 matching 14 bases. This CDR3 has 18 amino acids. Trimming removed 3 bases from V and 2 bases from J; junction bases left unmatched: 6. Germline V gene data show CDR1 as SGHVS and CDR2 as FNYEAQ. The CDR3 protein is CASSLVTSGRGTYNEQFF. Here the CDR3 DNA reads TGTGCCAGCAGCTTGGTGACTAGCGGGAGGGGGACCTACAATGAGCAGTTCTTC.

The chain couples TRBV6-6 to TRBJ1-2, with D possibly matching TRBD1 (6 bases). Germline CDR1 is MNHNY and CDR2 is SVGAGI (reference sequence). The CDR3 extends over 15 amino acids. Trimming removed 0 bases from V and 4 bases from J, with 12 bases in between. This CDR3 is CASSYSAGTLYGYTF. CDR3 nucleotide sequence: TGTGCCAGCAGTTACTCTGCCGGGACACTCTATGGCTACACCTTC.

The CDR3 DNA sequence: TGTGCCAGCAGCTTAGGGACTACCCGTCGGAGGTACACCGGGGAGCTGTTTTTT. Translation: CASSLGTTRRRYTGELFF. V usage is TRBV11-2 and J usage is TRBJ2-2, with a weak D call TRBD2 (6 bases). The germline gives CDR1 SGHAT, CDR2 FQNNGV. The CDR3 is made up of 18 amino acids. The germline V and J ends were trimmed by 1 base and 3 bases, with 18 bases remaining between them. The entire variable domain, with the rest obtained from reference TRBV11-2 and TRBJ2-2, is as follows: EAGVAQSPRYKIIEKRQSVAFWCNPISGHATLYWYQQILGQGPKLLIQFQNNGVVDDSQLPKDRFSAERLKGVDSTLKIQPAKLEDSAVYLCASSLGTTRRRYTGELFFGEGSRLTVL.

CDR3 in amino acids: CASRTGTGGGGTEAFF. CDR3 DNA sequence: TGTGCCAGCAGGACCGGGACAGGGGGCGGTGGCACTGAAGCTTTCTTT. V is TRBV7-9 and J is TRBJ1-1; 12 bases map to TRBD1. CDR1 and CDR2 from the germline V gene are SEHNR and FQNEAQ (reference sequence). V lost 6 bases and J lost 4; bases outside the gene matches: 9. This CDR3 is 16 amino acids long.